Detailed here is one T cell receptor (beta chain). Antigen: not known. Patients with chemo-refractory metastatic non-small-cell lung cancer received focal radiation plus CTLA-4 blockade with ipilimumab. TCRdb's copy holds only in-frame clones and misses some; the assay was immunoSEQ multiplex PCR. The data show about 73,000 clones, with around 87% seen just once and 40% held by the top ten. The sample is drawn from a study of radiotherapy plus CTLA-4 blockade in lung cancer. General study findings and limits: Early blood T cell clone changes and increased post-radiation serum interferon-beta were reportedly the strongest response predictors. Following radiotherapy plus ipilimumab, tumor-derived TCR clones expanded in the blood.

The receptor was isolated from a human donor with non-small cell lung cancer that progressed on radiotherapy plus ipilimumab. The sequences come from peripheral blood, collected from a patient treated with radiotherapy plus ipilimumab.

The CDR3 sequence is CASSGGANQPQHF. For the CDR3, the DNA is TGTGCCAGCAGTGGAGGGGCCAATCAGCCCCAGCATTTT. This chain uses TRBV2 with TRBJ1-5; possible D gene TRBD1, 5 bases. Trimming stripped 4 bases from V and 3 bases from J, with 7 bases between. CDR3 length: 13 residues. CDR1 is SNHLY and CDR2 is FYNNEI in the germline V gene.